One TCR beta chain is described in this entry. It lacks a known antigen. Base qualities are not provided; no much larger clone lies one nucleotide away. This sample stems from a study of cytomegalovirus exposure and HLA in healthy donors (dated by TCRdb to about 2017). About the investigation overall: According to a later analysis, the approximately 120 validation repertoires were produced on the same platform as the approximately 690 repertoires of the first cohort. The study aimed to test whether cataloging public T cell receptors could reveal signatures of past pathogen exposure. A separate validation cohort of over 95 different subjects was used in addition to the roughly 700-subject first cohort. High-throughput TCR immunosequencing, statistical association of individual TCRs with disease status, and machine learning were combined to predict cytomegalovirus infection status.

Overall study outcomes, separate from this receptor: The authors suggested that the approach could potentially be extended to other disease states and immunological phenotypes. In both the original and validation cohorts, the classifier was reported to diagnose cytomegalovirus status with high specificity and sensitivity. Of the cluster scores, roughly 93% were above 0 in a later analysis, which found that TCRs clustered in the first cohort also tended to co-occur in the 110 or so validation repertoires. In vitro tests confirmed that three of the cytomegalovirus-associated TCR beta chains recognize cytomegalovirus antigens. While some public TCRs were present in many individuals, most TCR sequences turned up only very rarely across donors. A later analysis lacked HLA typing for the validation cohort, so it scored co-occurrence in that cohort across all 120 repertoires. The study listed 164 TCR beta chains as associated with cytomegalovirus.

CDR1 ENHRY and CDR2 SYGVKD are derived from the germline V gene. The CDR3 holds 14 amino acids from the cysteine to the phenylalanine. Only the CDR3 DNA stays, 42 bases, in frame from base 1. Trimming costs V 2 bases and J 5 bases, and their ends lie 12 bases apart. The donors belonged to the validation cohort of about 130 subjects, which was separate from the roughly 670-subject first cohort. Libraries were prepared through the immunoSEQ multiplex PCR assay. In the paper's pipeline: To diagnose cytomegalovirus status from the catalog of TCR beta chain sequences, a statistical classification framework was built. TCRdb carries this immuneACCESS record with in-frame sequences only. Its versions omit some clonotypes, under half of them owing to an unresolved V gene in the studies checked, with the rest unexplained. That table supplies the V and J calls and clone size; D and trimming were determined from the DNA. The sample data list about 170,000 clones, and 90% to 97% of these were observed just once. The biggest ten clones account for about 0.89% of the sample.

The sequence is built from TRBV10-3 and TRBJ1-2; the D gene remains uncertain. The sequencing input was PBMCs. This receptor was identified in a woman younger than 35 in good health and CMV-seronegative. The DNA sequence is as follows: TGTGCCATCAGTGAGGTGACCGGGTATTATGGCTACACCTTC. The encoded protein is CAISEVTGYYGYTF.